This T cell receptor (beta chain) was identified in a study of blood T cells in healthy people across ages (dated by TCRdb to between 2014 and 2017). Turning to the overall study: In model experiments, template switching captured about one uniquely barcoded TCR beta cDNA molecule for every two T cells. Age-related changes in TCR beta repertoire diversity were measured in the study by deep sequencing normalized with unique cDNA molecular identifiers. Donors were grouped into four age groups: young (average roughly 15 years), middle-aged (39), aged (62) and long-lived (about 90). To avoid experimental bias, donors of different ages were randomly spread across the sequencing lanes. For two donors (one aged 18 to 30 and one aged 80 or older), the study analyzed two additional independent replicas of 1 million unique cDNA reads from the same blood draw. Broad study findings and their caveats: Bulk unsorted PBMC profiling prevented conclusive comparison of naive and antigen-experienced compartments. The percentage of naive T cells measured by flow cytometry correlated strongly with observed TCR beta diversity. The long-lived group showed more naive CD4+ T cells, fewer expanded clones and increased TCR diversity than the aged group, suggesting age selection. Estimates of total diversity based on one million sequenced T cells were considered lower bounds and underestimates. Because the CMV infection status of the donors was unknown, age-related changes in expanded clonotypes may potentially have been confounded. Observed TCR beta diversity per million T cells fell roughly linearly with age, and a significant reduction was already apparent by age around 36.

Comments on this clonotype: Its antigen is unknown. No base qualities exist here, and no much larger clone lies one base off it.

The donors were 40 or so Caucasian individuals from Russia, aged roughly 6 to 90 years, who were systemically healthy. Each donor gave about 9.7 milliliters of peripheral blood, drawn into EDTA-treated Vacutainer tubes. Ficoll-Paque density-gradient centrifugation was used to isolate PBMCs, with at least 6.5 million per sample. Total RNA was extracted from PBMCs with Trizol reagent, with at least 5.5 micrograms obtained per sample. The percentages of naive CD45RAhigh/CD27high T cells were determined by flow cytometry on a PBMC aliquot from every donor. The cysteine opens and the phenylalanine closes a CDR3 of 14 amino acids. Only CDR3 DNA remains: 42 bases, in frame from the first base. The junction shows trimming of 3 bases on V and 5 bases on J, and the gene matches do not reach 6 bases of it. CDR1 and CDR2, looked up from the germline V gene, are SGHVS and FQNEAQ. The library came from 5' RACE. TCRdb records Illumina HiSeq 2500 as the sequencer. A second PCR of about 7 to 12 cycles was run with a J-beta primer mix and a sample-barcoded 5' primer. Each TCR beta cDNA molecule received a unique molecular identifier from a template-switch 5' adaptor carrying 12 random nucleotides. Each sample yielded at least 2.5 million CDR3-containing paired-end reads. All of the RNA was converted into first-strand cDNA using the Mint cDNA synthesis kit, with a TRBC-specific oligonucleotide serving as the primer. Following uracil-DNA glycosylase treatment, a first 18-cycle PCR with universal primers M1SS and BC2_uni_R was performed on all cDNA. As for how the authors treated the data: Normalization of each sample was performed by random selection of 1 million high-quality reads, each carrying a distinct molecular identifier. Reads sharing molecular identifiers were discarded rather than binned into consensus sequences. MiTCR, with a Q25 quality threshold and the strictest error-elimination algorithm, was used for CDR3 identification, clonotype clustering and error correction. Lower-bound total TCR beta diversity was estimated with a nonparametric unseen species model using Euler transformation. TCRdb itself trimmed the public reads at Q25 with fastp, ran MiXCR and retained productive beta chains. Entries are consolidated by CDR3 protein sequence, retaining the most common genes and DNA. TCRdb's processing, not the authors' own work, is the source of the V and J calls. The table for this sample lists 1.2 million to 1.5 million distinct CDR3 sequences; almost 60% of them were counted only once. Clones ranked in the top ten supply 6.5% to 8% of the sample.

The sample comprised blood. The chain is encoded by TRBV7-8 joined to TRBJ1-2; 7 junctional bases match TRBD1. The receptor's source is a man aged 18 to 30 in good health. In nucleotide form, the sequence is TGTGCCAGCAGCTTTGGGAAGGGGGCGTATGGCTACACCTTC. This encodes CASSFGKGAYGYTF.